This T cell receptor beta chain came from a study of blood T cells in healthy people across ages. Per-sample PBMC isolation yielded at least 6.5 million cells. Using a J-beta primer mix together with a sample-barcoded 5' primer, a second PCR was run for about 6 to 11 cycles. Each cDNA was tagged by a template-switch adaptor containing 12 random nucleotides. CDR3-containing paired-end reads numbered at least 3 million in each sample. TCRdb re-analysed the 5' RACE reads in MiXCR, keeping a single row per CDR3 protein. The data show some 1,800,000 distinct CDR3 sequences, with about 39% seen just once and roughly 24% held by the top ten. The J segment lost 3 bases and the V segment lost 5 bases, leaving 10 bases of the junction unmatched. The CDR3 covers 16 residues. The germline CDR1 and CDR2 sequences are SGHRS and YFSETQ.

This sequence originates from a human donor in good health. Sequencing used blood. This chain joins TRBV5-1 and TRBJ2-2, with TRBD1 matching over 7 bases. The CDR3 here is CASRTTQGPYTGELFF. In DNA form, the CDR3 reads TGCGCCAGCAGAACCACACAGGGGCCATACACCGGGGAGCTGTTTTTT.